This entry describes one T cell receptor (beta chain). With V trimmed by 8 bases and J by 4 bases, 14 bases remained unmatched. This CDR3 is 15 amino acids long. This specimen belongs to a study of molecular identifiers for immune sequencing clone quantification. Across the study: Replicate RNA from roughly 20,000 or 100,000 naive CD8 T cells formed five aliquots; four were sequenced.

For naive CD8 T cells, sorting used the CD8+CD4-CCR7+CD45RA+ phenotype. For bulk TCR libraries, previously described methods and listed TCR primers were used. MiXCR, applied by TCRdb to the PCR reads, yields one record per CDR3 protein. The table has hundreds of thousands of distinct CDR3 sequences, about 25% seen once. The rearrangement uses TRBV12-3 or TRBV12-4 and TRBJ2-7; 7 nucleotides line up with TRBD1. This TCR derives from a human donor in good health. Some libraries in this study had Jurkat cell RNA spiked in. Material: naive CD8+ T cells from blood, with Jurkat cell RNA spiked in. Subset given: FACS-sorted CD8+CD4-CCR7+CD45RA+ naive T cells. In nucleotides, the CDR3 is TGTGCCAGCGGTTACCCCCACAGGGGCGTATACGAGCAGTACTTC. Its translation: CASGYPHRGVYEQYF.